Below are 20 T cell receptor beta chains sequenced from a single sample in a study of PD-L1 blockade in urothelial cancer. The data were produced by immunoSEQ multiplex PCR, yet TCRdb's version contains in-frame clones alone and is incomplete. The table has about 43,000 clones, 70% to 90% seen once. The source material was PBMCs, sampled around atezolizumab (anti-PD-L1) treatment. The receptor set was obtained from a woman aged 60-75 years with urothelial cancer.

This rearrangement joins TRBV7-9 to TRBJ1-3; D possibly corresponds to TRBD1 (5 bases). Germline assignment: CDR1 SEHNR and CDR2 FQNEAQ (reference sequence). The V end was cut by 5 bases, the J end by 4 bases, with 15 bases between. The CDR3 is 15 amino acids. DNA for the CDR3: TGTGCCAGCAGCCCTAGCGGGACTACGGGAAACACCATATATTTT. It codes for CASSPSGTTGNTIYF.

The chain employs TRBV18 and TRBJ2-7; 8 bases line up with TRBD1. The germline CDR1 and CDR2 sequences are KGHSH and LQKENI. CDR3 length equals 14 residues. The V segment lost 3 bases and the J segment 4 bases; nucleotides outside the gene matches: 5. CDR3 nucleotides: TGTGCCAGCTCACCGGACAGGGTGCGTTACGAGCAGTACTTC. It codes for CASSPDRVRYEQYF.

This clone was recorded once. The gene calls are TRBV19 and TRBJ1-6; 7 bases agree with TRBD1. Germline V gene sequence: CDR1 LNHDA, CDR2 SQIVND (reference sequence). The CDR3 extends over 15 amino acids. The trim removed 5 bases at V and 6 bases at J, leaving 7 bases unmatched. Written as DNA, the CDR3 is TGTGCCAGTAGTTCCGGACAGGCTTCTAATTCACCCCTCCACTTT. Translation gives CASSSGQASNSPLHF.

V is TRBV2 and J is TRBJ1-3, with D unresolved. Germline V gene lookup returns CDR1 SNHLY and CDR2 FYNNEI. V lost 4 bases and J lost 0, with 13 bases in between. CDR3 length: 16 amino acids. The CDR3 sequence: CASSGGQADSGNTIYF. In DNA, the CDR3 is TGTGCCAGCAGTGGAGGGCAGGCCGACTCTGGAAACACCATATATTTT.

J is TRBJ1-1 and V is TRBV5-1; D not certain. The CDR3 loop spans 14 amino acids. V was cut by 4 bases and J by 1 base, with 11 bases left in between. CDR1 is SGHRS and CDR2 is YFSETQ in the germline V gene. The CDR3 region is CASSPYRENTEAFF. The CDR3, as DNA: TGCGCCAGCAGCCCGTACCGGGAGAACACTGAAGCTTTCTTT.

The chain couples TRBV7-6 to TRBJ2-1; 10 bases match TRBD2. This CDR3 region has 18 residues. V lost 4 bases to trimming and J lost 3 bases; unmatched junction nucleotides: 12. Per germline, CDR1 SGHVS and CDR2 FNYEAQ. CDR3 residues: CASSSRTSGTLNYNEQFF. The CDR3 nucleotides read TGTGCCAGCAGCTCCAGGACTAGCGGAACCTTAAACTACAATGAGCAGTTCTTC. Using reference TRBV7-6 and TRBJ2-1 for the parts outside the CDR3, the full variable domain is GAGVSQSPRYKVTKRGQDVALRCDPISGHVSLYWYRQALGQGPEFLTYFNYEAQQDKSGLPNDRFSAERPEGSISTLTIQRTEQRDSAMYRCASSSRTSGTLNYNEQFFGPGTRLTVL.

This chain joins TRBV9 and TRBJ2-3; D is ambiguous. The CDR3 has 14 amino acids. Germline loops: CDR1 SGDLS, CDR2 YYNGEE. Trimming shortened V by 0 bases and J by 6 bases, and 11 bases separated the two germline ends. CDR3 amino acids: CASSVGVSSDTQYF. The CDR3 DNA sequence: TGTGCCAGCAGCGTAGGTGTTAGTTCGGATACGCAGTATTTT.

J is TRBJ1-2 and V is TRBV4-1; weak D call: TRBD1 (5 bases). This CDR3 region has 15 residues. The V and J ends lost 3 bases and 2 bases respectively, with 13 bases between them. CDR1 and CDR2 from the germline V gene are MGHRA and YSYEKL. CDR3 nucleotide sequence: TGCGCCAGCAGCCATCGGGACTTAGAGAACTATGGCTACACCTTC. This codes for CASSHRDLENYGYTF.

This clone has a handful of counts. This sequence joins TRBV2 and TRBJ1-1; TRBD1 might be the D (5 bases). V lost 5 bases and J 6 bases, leaving 16 bases between the germline ends. CDR3 length: 14 residues. The germline V gene has CDR1 SNHLY and CDR2 FYNNEI. Written as DNA, the CDR3 is TGTGCCAGCAGTTCTGAAGGGGTTGGGGCTGAAGCTTTCTTT. Protein: CASSSEGVGAEAFF.

This clone has a single count. The V and J genes are TRBV7-2 and TRBJ2-2; 9 positions agree with TRBD1. The CDR3 is 17 amino acids. The trim removed 5 bases at V and 2 bases at J, leaving 9 bases unmatched. Germline V gene data show CDR1 as SGHTA and CDR2 as FQGNSA. CDR3 protein: CASSPVTGQGNTGELFF. As DNA, the CDR3 is TGTGCCAGCAGCCCAGTCACGGGACAGGGAAACACCGGGGAGCTGTTTTTT.

The chain joins TRBV6-7 to TRBJ2-5; 9 bases match TRBD1. TRBV6-7 is sorted into the ORF group, with uncertain function. V lost 2 bases, J lost 4 bases, and 5 bases stayed unmatched. This CDR3 is 15 amino acids long. The chain's CDR3 is CASSYRDRGRETQYF. For the CDR3, the DNA is TGTGCCAGCAGTTACCGAGACAGGGGGAGAGAGACCCAGTACTTC.

The gene calls are TRBV4-1 and TRBJ2-5, with D perhaps TRBD2 (7 bases). The end of the DNA fits TRBJ2-7 better, so the J call may be wrong. Germline V gene data show CDR1 as MGHRA and CDR2 as YSYEKL. CDR3 size: 14 residues. The CDR3 region has the DNA TGCGCCAGCAGCCTTGGAGGGGGGGTATACGAGCAGTACTTC. It is translated as CASSLGGGVYEQYF.

This clone was counted a few times. This sequence joins TRBV4-3 and TRBJ1-1; D is possibly TRBD1 (6 bases). This CDR3 spans 16 amino acids. The V end was cut by 1 base, the J end by 0 bases, with 12 bases between. CDR1 and CDR2 (germline): LGHNA, YSLEER. CDR3 loop: CASSQVTGRLNTEAFF. The DNA of the CDR3 is TGCGCCAGCAGCCAAGTCACAGGGCGGTTGAACACTGAAGCTTTCTTT.

The rearrangement links TRBV6-5 to TRBJ2-5, with TRBD1 matching over 10 bases. Germline lookup yields CDR1 MNHEY and CDR2 SVGAGI. Trimming removed 0 bases from V and 5 bases from J; junction bases left unmatched: 3. The CDR3 runs 15 residues. The CDR3 bases are TGTGCCAGCAGTTACTCGGACAGGGGGAGGGAGACCCAGTACTTC. Its protein is CASSYSDRGRETQYF.

This clone was seen just once. In DNA, the CDR3 is TGTGCCAGCGTCTATGCGGGGACAGCCTACGAGCAGTACTTC. Protein product: CASVYAGTAYEQYF. J is TRBJ2-7 and V is TRBV2; D may be TRBD1 (7 bases). Germline CDR1 reads SNHLY; CDR2 reads FYNNEI. Trimming removed 8 bases at V and 2 bases at J, with 16 bases between. CDR3 length: 14 residues. The full variable domain, with the rest looked up from reference TRBV2 and TRBJ2-7, is EPEVTQTPSHQVTQMGQEVILRCVPISNHLYFYWYRQILGQKVEFLVSFYNNEISEKSEIFDDQFSVERPDGSNFTLKIRSTKLEDSAMYFCASVYAGTAYEQYFGPGTRLTVT.

The chain couples TRBV6-5 to TRBJ2-5; the D gene is possibly TRBD2 (7 bases). The CDR3 has 13 residues. CDR1 is MNHEY, CDR2 SVGAGI, per germline. V was shortened by 6 bases and J by 5 bases, with 13 bases between the two germline ends. CDR3 coding DNA: TGTGCCAGCAGCCGTGGGGGGGCCGAGACCCAGTACTTC. It codes for CASSRGGAETQYF.

J is TRBJ2-7 and V is TRBV5-4; D call uncertain. The V end was cut by 4 bases, the J end by 6 bases, with 11 bases between. Germline loops: CDR1 SGHNT, CDR2 YYREEE (reference sequence). CDR3 size: 12 residues. CDR3 amino acids: CASSREVREQYF. CDR3 sequence (DNA): TGTGCCAGCAGCCGAGAGGTACGCGAGCAGTACTTC.

The V and J genes are TRBV28 and TRBJ2-7; TRBD2 agrees at 8 bases. The CDR3 contains 14 residues. After removal of 3 bases from V and 2 bases from J, the junction contained 3 bases not matched to a gene. The germline V gene encodes CDR1 MDHEN and CDR2 SYDVKM. The CDR3 loop is CASSFFSGAYEQYF. DNA for the CDR3: TGTGCCAGCAGTTTTTTTAGCGGGGCCTACGAGCAGTACTTC. Full variable domain (remainder filled in from reference TRBV28 and TRBJ2-7): DVKVTQSSRYLVKRTGEKVFLECVQDMDHENMFWYRQDPGLGLRLIYFSYDVKMKEKGDIPEGYSVSREKKERFSLILESASTNQTSMYLCASSFFSGAYEQYFGPGTRLTVT.

V usage is TRBV11-1 and J usage is TRBJ2-1, with TRBD2 matching over 13 bases. Germline-derived CDR1 and CDR2 are SGHAT and FQDESV (reference sequence). CDR3 length: 17 residues. The V gene end was trimmed by 5 bases and the J gene end by 5 bases; junction bases not matched to a gene: 9. DNA for the CDR3: TGTGCCAGCAGCCAAACCCCGGGACTAGCGGGGCACAATGAGCAGTTCTTC. As protein: CASSQTPGLAGHNEQFF.

The chain combines TRBV19 with TRBJ1-2, with a tentative D call TRBD1 (5 bases). Germline V gene data show CDR1 as LNHDA and CDR2 as SQIVND (reference sequence). The ends were cut back, 2 bases at V and 4 bases at J, with 11 bases in the middle. The CDR3 sequence is 14 residues long. CDR3 sequence (DNA): TGTGCCAGTAGTATACAGGGCGACTTCTATGGCTACACCTTC. As protein: CASSIQGDFYGYTF.